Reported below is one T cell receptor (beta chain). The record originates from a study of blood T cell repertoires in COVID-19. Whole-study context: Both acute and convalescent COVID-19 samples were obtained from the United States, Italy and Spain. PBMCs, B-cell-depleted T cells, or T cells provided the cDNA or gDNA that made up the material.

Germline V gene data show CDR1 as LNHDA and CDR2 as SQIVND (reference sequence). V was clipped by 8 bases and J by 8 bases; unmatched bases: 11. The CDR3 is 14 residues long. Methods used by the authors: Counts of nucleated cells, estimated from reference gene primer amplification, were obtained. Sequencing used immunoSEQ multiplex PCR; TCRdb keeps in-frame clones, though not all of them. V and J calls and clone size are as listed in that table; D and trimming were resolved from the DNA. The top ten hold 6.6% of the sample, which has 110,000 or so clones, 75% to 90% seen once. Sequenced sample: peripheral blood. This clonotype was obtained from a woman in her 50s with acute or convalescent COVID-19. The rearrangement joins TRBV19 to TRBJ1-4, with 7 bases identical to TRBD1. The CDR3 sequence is CASGRGQGEEKLFF. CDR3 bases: TGTGCCAGTGGACGGGGGCAGGGGGAAGAAAAACTGTTTTTT. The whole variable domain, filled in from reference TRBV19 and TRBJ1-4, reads DGGITQSPKYLFRKEGQNVTLSCEQNLNHDAMYWYRQDPGQGLRLIYYSQIVNDFQKGDIAEGYSVSREKKESFPLTVTSAQKNPTAFYLCASGRGQGEEKLFFGSGTQLSVL.